Below are 20 T cell receptor beta chains sequenced from a single sample in a study of vaccination and CD4 T cells after COVID-19. Antigens of these TCRs are unknown. The Oncomine TCR Beta short-read assay sequenced DNA from cultured CD4+ T cells. TCRdb re-called the PCR reads with MiXCR, one entry per CDR3 protein. The table includes fewer than 20,000 distinct CDR3 sequences, nearly 55% detected once. Treatment reported: approximately nine-day PBMC culture with coronavirus spike peptide pools or control peptides (ViraFEST assay). Sequenced here: CD4+ T cells from blood, cultured in vitro, sampled before SARS-CoV-2 vaccination. The receptor set was obtained from a human donor who had recovered from COVID-19.

This clonotype was detected a few times. The rearrangement uses TRBV6-5 and TRBJ1-1; a possible D gene is TRBD1 (5 bases). Per germline, CDR1 MNHEY and CDR2 SVGAGI. With 1 base removed from V and 1 base from J, the gap between germline ends came to 7 bases. This CDR3 contains 14 residues. The CDR3 loop is CASSYFRENTEAFF. CDR3 nucleotide sequence: TGTGCCAGCAGTTACTTCAGGGAGAACACTGAAGCTTTCTTT.

J is TRBJ1-5 and V is TRBV30; 7 bases line up with TRBD1. Germline V gene data show CDR1 as GTSNPN and CDR2 as SVGIG (reference sequence). CDR3 size: 15 residues. The J segment lost 5 bases and the V segment lost 5 bases, leaving 12 bases of the junction unmatched. The CDR3 DNA reads as TGTGCCTGGGGGCGCCGGACAGGTGGACATCAGCCCCAGCATTTT. Its translation: CAWGRRTGGHQPQHF.

The chain links TRBV20-1 to TRBJ1-3; maybe TRBD1 (5 bases). The CDR3 contains 14 residues. With 2 bases removed from V and 2 bases from J, the gap between germline ends came to 10 bases. Germline V gene lookup returns CDR1 DFQATT and CDR2 SNEGSKA (reference sequence). CDR3 sequence reads: CSARSGLAGNTIYF. The CDR3 DNA follows: TGCAGTGCTAGATCGGGACTTGCTGGAAACACCATATATTTT.

The V call is TRBV11-2, the J call TRBJ2-3; 7 bases align to TRBD2. Germline trimming cut 5 bases from V and 1 base from J; bases unmatched to any gene: 9. This CDR3 has 16 residues. CDR1 is SGHAT and CDR2 is FQNNGV in the germline V gene. Here the CDR3 reads CASSPRGLGGTDTQYF. The CDR3 coding sequence is TGTGCCAGCAGCCCACGAGGACTAGGTGGCACAGATACGCAGTATTTT.

The CDR3 reads CSARAFQGAKQESDQLFF. CDR3 in DNA: TGCAGTGCTAGAGCTTTTCAGGGGGCTAAGCAGGAGAGTGATCAACTGTTTTTT. The rearrangement links TRBV20-1 to TRBJ1-4, with 8 bases fitting TRBD1. CDR3 length equals 18 residues. J was trimmed by 12 bases and V by 1 base; bases with no gene match: 22. The germline CDR1 and CDR2 sequences are DFQATT and SNEGSKA (reference sequence).

This clonotype came up once. The chain couples TRBV10-2 to TRBJ2-7; weak D call: TRBD1 (6 bases). CDR1 is WSHSY and CDR2 is SAAADI in the germline V gene. The V gene lost 3 bases and the J gene lost 2 bases, with 14 bases spanning the gap. The CDR3 extends over 15 amino acids. The CDR3 loop reads CASSDIRDIAYEQYF. CDR3 coding DNA: TGCGCCAGCAGTGACATTAGGGACATTGCCTACGAGCAGTACTTC.

The chain has TRBV12-3 or TRBV12-4 and TRBJ2-3; D is ambiguous. CDR3 size: 13 residues. V gave up 7 bases and J gave up 1 base, with 9 bases separating them. The CDR3 loop reads CASKDAGTDTQYF. The DNA of the CDR3 is TGTGCCAGCAAGGATGCGGGCACAGATACGCAGTATTTT.

The chain carries TRBV2 and TRBJ2-1; the match to TRBD2 covers 13 bases. From germline, CDR1 is SNHLY and CDR2 FYNNEI. The CDR3 runs to 14 residues. Trimming removed 6 bases from V and 9 bases from J; junction bases left unmatched: 5. CDR3 DNA: TGTGCCAGCAGACCACTAGCGGGAGGGGCTGAGCAGTTCTTC. This sequence encodes CASRPLAGGAEQFF.

This clonotype appeared a few times. J is TRBJ2-5 and V is TRBV19, with a possible D match to TRBD2 (6 bases). The CDR3 totals 16 residues. In germline, CDR1 is LNHDA, CDR2 SQIVND (reference sequence). V lost 3 bases and J 2 bases, leaving 16 bases between the germline ends. The CDR3 sequence: CASSMMWEVRQETQYF. Here the CDR3 DNA reads TGTGCCAGTAGTATGATGTGGGAGGTACGTCAAGAGACCCAGTACTTC.

In its sample, this clonotype was seen a few times. The CDR3 DNA is TGCAGTGCTAGTAGCGGGGGGCCGGTCACTGAAGCTTTCTTT. Protein product: CSASSGGPVTEAFF. The chain joins TRBV20-1 to TRBJ1-1; perhaps TRBD1 as D (6 bases). The CDR3 covers 14 residues. The V end was cut by 3 bases, the J end by 4 bases, with 15 bases between. The V gene's germline CDR1 is DFQATT and CDR2 SNEGSKA (reference sequence).

Only a few counts were recorded for this clonotype. The chain recombines TRBV27 with TRBJ2-5; D not certain. Germline CDR1 and CDR2: MNHEY and SMNVEV (reference sequence). This CDR3 region has 14 residues. The V gene lost 6 bases and the J gene lost 0 bases, with 11 bases spanning the gap. The CDR3 spells CASSRRQYQETQYF. As DNA, the CDR3 is TGTGCCAGCAGCCGGCGGCAGTACCAAGAGACCCAGTACTTC.

The V call is TRBV20-1, the J call TRBJ1-6; 9 bases align to TRBD1. The CDR3 runs to 14 residues. After removal of 5 bases from V and 10 bases from J, the junction contained 9 bases not matched to a gene. CDR1 and CDR2 from the germline V gene are DFQATT and SNEGSKA (reference sequence). The CDR3 region has the DNA TGCAGTGCTCCCGGGGACAGGGTTGCCTCACCCCTCCACTTT. Translating it yields CSAPGDRVASPLHF.

The gene calls are TRBV6-2 or TRBV6-3 and TRBJ2-4, with 12 bases aligning to TRBD2. Trimming removed 6 bases from V and 0 bases from J; junction bases left unmatched: 3. The length of the CDR3 is 16 residues. CDR1 is MNHEY, CDR2 SVGEGT, per germline. The CDR3, as DNA: TGTGCCAGCAGGCAGACTAGCGGGGGAGCCAAAAACATTCAGTACTTC. Translation gives CASRQTSGGAKNIQYF.

This chain's CDR3 is CASSPGYNEQFF. The CDR3 nucleotides read TGTGCCAGCAGTCCCGGTTACAATGAGCAGTTCTTC. The chain joins TRBV6-2 or TRBV6-3 to TRBJ2-1; D ambiguous. The CDR3 has 12 amino acids. Per germline, CDR1 MNHEY and CDR2 SVGEGT. With 5 bases removed from V and 4 bases from J, the gap between germline ends came to 6 bases.

The chain has TRBV2 and TRBJ1-4; a possible D gene is TRBD1 (5 bases). Germline V lookup: CDR1 SNHLY, CDR2 FYNNEI. V lost 8 bases and J lost 8, with 18 bases in between. The CDR3 covers 14 residues. The CDR3 DNA reads TGTGCCAGCCGGCGTGGGGGAAATATGGAAAAACTGTTTTTT. It encodes CASRRGGNMEKLFF.

This chain links TRBV7-9 with TRBJ2-5; 8 positions agree with TRBD2. V trimming: 3 bases; J trimming: 5 bases; junction bases outside the gene matches: 5. Germline CDR1 reads SEHNR; CDR2 reads FQNEAQ (reference sequence). The CDR3 sequence is 14 residues long. Here the CDR3 reads CASSFSGVRETQYF. CDR3 nucleotide sequence: TGTGCCAGCAGCTTTAGCGGGGTGAGGGAGACCCAGTACTTC.

This clonotype is a singleton in its sample. This chain uses TRBV20-1 with TRBJ2-2, with D uncertain. Trimming cost V 0 bases and J 7 bases, with 9 bases left between them. The CDR3 sequence is 13 residues long. Germline lookup yields CDR1 DFQATT and CDR2 SNEGSKA (reference sequence). CDR3 protein: CSARDLRVGELFF. DNA for the CDR3: TGCAGTGCTAGAGATTTAAGAGTCGGGGAGCTGTTTTTT.

The chain joins TRBV20-1 to TRBJ1-5; TRBD1 is a possible D gene (5 bases). V lost 6 bases and J lost 0, with 15 bases in between. Germline V gives CDR1 DFQATT, CDR2 SNEGSKA (reference sequence). This CDR3 contains 15 residues. CDR3: CSAYGAGTSNQPQHF. CDR3 sequence (DNA): TGCAGTGCCTACGGGGCCGGTACTAGCAATCAGCCCCAGCATTTT.

The chain is built from TRBV20-1 and TRBJ2-1, with 10 positions matching TRBD2. Germline V gives CDR1 DFQATT, CDR2 SNEGSKA (reference sequence). The junction had 5 bases not matched to a gene; V was cut back by 0 bases and J by 0 bases. The CDR3 runs to 17 residues. In nucleotides, the CDR3 is TGCAGTGCTAGAGATCCAAGCGGGAGGGACTCCTACAATGAGCAGTTCTTC. It yields the protein CSARDPSGRDSYNEQFF.

V and J are TRBV7-2 and TRBJ2-1; D possibly corresponds to TRBD2 (6 bases). CDR3 length equals 15 residues. Germline CDR1 is SGHTA and CDR2 is FQGNSA. The V gene lost 0 bases and the J gene lost 6 bases, with 12 bases spanning the gap. For the CDR3, the DNA is TGTGCCAGCAGCTTAGCCGGGCTGGGAGGCAATGAGCAGTTCTTC. Encoded protein: CASSLAGLGGNEQFF.